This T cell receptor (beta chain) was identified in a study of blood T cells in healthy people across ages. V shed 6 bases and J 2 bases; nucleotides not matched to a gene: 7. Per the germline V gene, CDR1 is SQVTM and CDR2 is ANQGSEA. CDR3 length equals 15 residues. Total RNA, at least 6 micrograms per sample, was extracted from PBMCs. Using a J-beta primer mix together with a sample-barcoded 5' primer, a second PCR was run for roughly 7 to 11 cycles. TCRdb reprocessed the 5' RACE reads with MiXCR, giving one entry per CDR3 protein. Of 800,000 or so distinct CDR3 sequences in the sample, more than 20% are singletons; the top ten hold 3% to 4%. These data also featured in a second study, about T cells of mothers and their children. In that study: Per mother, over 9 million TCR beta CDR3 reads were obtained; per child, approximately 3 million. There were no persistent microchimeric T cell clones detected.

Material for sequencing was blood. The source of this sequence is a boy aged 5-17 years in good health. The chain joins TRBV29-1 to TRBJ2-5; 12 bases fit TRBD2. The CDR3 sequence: CSVQTSGSRQETQYF. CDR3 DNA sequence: TGCAGCGTACAGACTAGCGGGAGCCGTCAAGAGACCCAGTACTTC. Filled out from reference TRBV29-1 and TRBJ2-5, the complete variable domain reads SAVISQKPSRDICQRGTSLTIQCQVDSQVTMMFWYRQQPGQSLTLIATANQGSEATYESGFVIDKFPISRPNLTFSTLTVSNMSPEDSSIYLCSVQTSGSRQETQYFGPGTRLLVL.